This entry features one T cell receptor beta chain sequence. Its antigen remains unidentified. Measured with immunoSEQ multiplex PCR; TCRdb has only the in-frame clones, and not every one. The top ten clones hold 2% to 3% of a sample with more than 60,000 clones, around 88% of them seen once. This sample is part of a study of lymphopenia after photon versus proton radiotherapy. Study conclusions and caveats: A bigger post-nadir fall in TCR diversity correlated inversely with survival time in deceased patients.

Specimen: peripheral blood, collected from a patient treated with photon-based radiotherapy. The source is a man in his forties with gastric cancer.

DNA of the CDR3: TGTGCCAGCAGCCAACCTCCGGCCGGGGAGCTGTTTTTT. As protein: CASSQPPAGELFF. This chain connects TRBV7-9 to TRBJ2-2; D is unclear. Germline V gene data show CDR1 as SEHNR and CDR2 as FQNEAQ (reference sequence). The V end was cut by 5 bases, the J end by 6 bases, with 10 bases between. This CDR3 region has 13 residues.